One sample yielded the 17 T cell receptor beta chains listed below, sequenced in a study of T-cell memory formation after mild COVID-19. MiXCR was run by TCRdb on the 5' RACE reads, yielding one entry per CDR3 protein. The sample yields hundreds of thousands of distinct CDR3 sequences, around a sixth seen once. Material for sequencing was PBMCs or a T cell subset sorted from them (not recorded which). Receptors were obtained from a man between 18 and 29 years old who had mild COVID-19 (a few samples of this study predate the infection). Cell type and time point are not known.

This clonotype was counted ten times or more. This chain connects TRBV7-9 to TRBJ2-1; D is possibly TRBD2 (6 bases). V lost 7 bases to trimming and J lost 6 bases, with 13 bases between them. CDR3 length equals 13 residues. Germline V CDR1 and CDR2: SEHNR, FQNEAQ (reference sequence). The CDR3 sequence is CASMEGGFNEQFF. The CDR3 region has the DNA TGTGCCAGCATGGAGGGTGGGTTCAATGAGCAGTTCTTC. Variable domain in full (rest from reference TRBV7-9 and TRBJ2-1): DTGVSQNPRHKITKRGQNVTFRCDPISEHNRLYWYRQTLGQGPEFLTYFQNEAQLEKSRLLSDRFSAERPKGSFSTLEIQRTEQGDSAMYLCASMEGGFNEQFFGPGTRLTVL.

The V gene is TRBV6-2 or TRBV6-3, the J gene TRBJ1-5; D remains unclear. Trimming took 2 bases from V and 5 from J, leaving 4 bases between them. Per germline, CDR1 MNHEY and CDR2 SVGEGT. The CDR3 sequence is 12 residues long. The CDR3 loop is CASSYPDQPQHF. CDR3 bases: TGTGCCAGCAGTTACCCTGATCAGCCCCAGCATTTT.

This clonotype was found a few times. The chain employs TRBV28 and TRBJ1-6; D possibly corresponds to TRBD1 (5 bases). The V end lost 6 bases, the J end lost 4 bases, and 7 bases lay between the germline ends. Germline CDR1 is MDHEN and CDR2 is SYDVKM. This CDR3 has 13 amino acids. CDR3 protein: CASRRQYNSPLHF. The CDR3, as DNA: TGTGCCAGCAGACGACAGTATAATTCACCCCTCCACTTT.

The chain uses TRBV29-1 and TRBJ2-6; 8 bases line up with TRBD1. The CDR3 is 13 amino acids. Germline CDR1 and CDR2: SQVTM and ANQGSEA. The V and J ends lost 6 bases and 12 bases, in that order; junction bases with no gene match: 10. The CDR3 sequence: CSVAGQDSSVLTF. DNA of the CDR3: TGCAGCGTCGCGGGACAGGATTCCTCCGTCCTGACTTTC.

This clonotype was picked up a small number of times. The genes are TRBV18 and TRBJ2-2; 7 bases align to TRBD1. The germline CDR1 and CDR2 sequences are KGHSH and LQKENI. This CDR3 is 16 amino acids long. V was clipped by 3 bases and J by 1 base; unmatched bases: 5. The CDR3 sequence is CASSPRGQQNTGELFF. In DNA form, the CDR3 reads TGTGCCAGCTCACCTCGGGGACAGCAGAACACCGGGGAGCTGTTTTTT.

This clonotype has more than one count but fewer than ten. J is TRBJ2-1 and V is TRBV20-1; possible D gene TRBD1, 6 bases. The length of the CDR3 is 14 residues. The V and J ends lost 3 bases and 6 bases respectively, with 15 bases between them. From germline, CDR1 is DFQATT and CDR2 SNEGSKA (reference sequence). CDR3 residues: CSASSPDSPNEQFF. DNA for the CDR3: TGCAGTGCTAGCTCCCCGGACAGTCCCAATGAGCAGTTCTTC.

This clonotype has ten or more counts. The chain combines TRBV12-3 or TRBV12-4 with TRBJ2-1; a weak D match, TRBD1 (6 bases). The CDR3 has 14 residues. The germline V and J ends were trimmed by 7 bases and 3 bases, with 13 bases remaining between them. CDR3 nucleotide sequence: TGTGCCAGCAACGAGGACAGATACTACAATGAGCAGTTCTTC. This codes for CASNEDRYYNEQFF.

This clonotype was detected only a few times. The chain recombines TRBV27 with TRBJ2-7, with a tentative D call TRBD1 (5 bases). This CDR3 has 14 residues. The germline CDR1 and CDR2 sequences are MNHEY and SMNVEV (reference sequence). V shed 6 bases and J shed 0 bases, with 12 bases lying between them. The CDR3 DNA sequence: TGTGCCAGCAGACCCGAACAGGACTCCTACGAGCAGTACTTC. It codes for CASRPEQDSYEQYF.

This clonotype came up a few times. The V call is TRBV11-3, the J call TRBJ2-5, with D uncertain. CDR1 is SGHNT and CDR2 is YENEEA in the germline V gene. V dropped 5 bases and J dropped 2 bases, with 9 bases sitting between them. The CDR3 has 13 amino acids. The CDR3 spells CASSLSQQETQYF. In DNA form, the CDR3 reads TGTGCCAGCAGCCTCTCACAGCAAGAGACCCAGTACTTC.

This clonotype was counted only a few times. This rearrangement joins TRBV12-3 or TRBV12-4 to TRBJ2-1, with TRBD2 matching over 13 bases. This CDR3 region has 14 residues. The V segment lost 6 bases and the J segment 12 bases; nucleotides outside the gene matches: 8. The CDR3 DNA reads TGTGCCAGCAGCGCGGGACTAGCGGGGCCCTGGCAGTTCTTC. It translates to CASSAGLAGPWQFF.

V and J are TRBV7-2 and TRBJ1-5, with D perhaps TRBD1 (6 bases). V was clipped by 1 base and J by 8 bases, with 9 bases between them. The CDR3 contains 13 residues. Germline V CDR1 and CDR2: SGHTA, FQGNSA. CDR3 amino acids: CASSLDGGKPQHF. The DNA of the CDR3 is TGTGCCAGCAGCTTAGACGGGGGCAAGCCCCAGCATTTT.

In its sample, this clonotype was seen a few times. J is TRBJ1-1 and V is TRBV27; no definite D call. The CDR3 is 13 residues long. V was cut by 1 base and J by 1 base, with 4 bases left in between. Germline CDR1 is MNHEY and CDR2 is SMNVEV (reference sequence). CDR3 protein: CASSLWRNTEAFF. As DNA, the CDR3 is TGTGCCAGCAGTTTATGGAGGAACACTGAAGCTTTCTTT.

CDR3 sequence (DNA): TGTGCCAGCAGCCCGTCAGCCCAGAATGAAAAACTGTTTTTT. Protein: CASSPSAQNEKLFF. The chain links TRBV9 to TRBJ1-4; D gene unclear. Germline CDR1 reads SGDLS; CDR2 reads YYNGEE. Trimming cost V 4 bases and J 5 bases, with 12 bases left between them. CDR3 length: 14 residues.

The sample holds many counts of this clonotype. The chain is built from TRBV18 and TRBJ2-5; TRBD1 agrees at 8 bases. The CDR3 has 15 residues. With V trimmed by 2 bases and J by 1 base, 3 bases remained unmatched. The germline gives CDR1 KGHSH, CDR2 LQKENI. The CDR3 region has the DNA TGTGCCAGCTCACCATCGGACAGGGCCCAAGAGACCCAGTACTTC. Protein product: CASSPSDRAQETQYF.

This chain connects TRBV4-1 to TRBJ1-5; 7 positions match TRBD1. Per the germline V gene, CDR1 is MGHRA and CDR2 is YSYEKL. V lost 4 bases to trimming and J lost 6 bases; unmatched junction nucleotides: 9. The CDR3 is 15 residues long. The CDR3 region is CASSPIQGPSQPQHF. CDR3 coding DNA: TGCGCCAGCAGCCCGATACAGGGGCCCTCTCAGCCCCAGCATTTT.

This clonotype was detected a few times. The V call is TRBV7-2, the J call TRBJ2-6; 7 bases agree with TRBD1. The CDR3 extends over 17 amino acids. Germline CDR1 SGHTA, CDR2 FQGNSA. V dropped 5 bases and J dropped 2; count of bases not matched to a gene: 9. The CDR3 DNA reads TGTGCCAGCAGCCCCCGGACAGGCCGACCTGGGGCCAACGTCCTGACTTTC. As protein: CASSPRTGRPGANVLTF. The entire variable domain, with the rest obtained from reference TRBV7-2 and TRBJ2-6, is as follows: GAGVSQSPSNKVTEKGKDVELRCDPISGHTALYWYRQSLGQGLEFLIYFQGNSAPDKSGLPSDRFSAERTGGSVSTLTIQRTQQEDSAVYLCASSPRTGRPGANVLTFGAGSRLTVL.

The chain combines TRBV9 with TRBJ2-3; 13 bases match TRBD2. The germline V gene has CDR1 SGDLS and CDR2 YYNGEE. The CDR3 has 17 amino acids. The ends lost 4 bases at V and 0 bases at J; junction bases unmatched: 5. This chain's CDR3 is CASSQSGLAGSTDTQYF. The CDR3 coding sequence is TGTGCCAGCAGCCAATCGGGACTAGCGGGGAGCACAGATACGCAGTATTTT.